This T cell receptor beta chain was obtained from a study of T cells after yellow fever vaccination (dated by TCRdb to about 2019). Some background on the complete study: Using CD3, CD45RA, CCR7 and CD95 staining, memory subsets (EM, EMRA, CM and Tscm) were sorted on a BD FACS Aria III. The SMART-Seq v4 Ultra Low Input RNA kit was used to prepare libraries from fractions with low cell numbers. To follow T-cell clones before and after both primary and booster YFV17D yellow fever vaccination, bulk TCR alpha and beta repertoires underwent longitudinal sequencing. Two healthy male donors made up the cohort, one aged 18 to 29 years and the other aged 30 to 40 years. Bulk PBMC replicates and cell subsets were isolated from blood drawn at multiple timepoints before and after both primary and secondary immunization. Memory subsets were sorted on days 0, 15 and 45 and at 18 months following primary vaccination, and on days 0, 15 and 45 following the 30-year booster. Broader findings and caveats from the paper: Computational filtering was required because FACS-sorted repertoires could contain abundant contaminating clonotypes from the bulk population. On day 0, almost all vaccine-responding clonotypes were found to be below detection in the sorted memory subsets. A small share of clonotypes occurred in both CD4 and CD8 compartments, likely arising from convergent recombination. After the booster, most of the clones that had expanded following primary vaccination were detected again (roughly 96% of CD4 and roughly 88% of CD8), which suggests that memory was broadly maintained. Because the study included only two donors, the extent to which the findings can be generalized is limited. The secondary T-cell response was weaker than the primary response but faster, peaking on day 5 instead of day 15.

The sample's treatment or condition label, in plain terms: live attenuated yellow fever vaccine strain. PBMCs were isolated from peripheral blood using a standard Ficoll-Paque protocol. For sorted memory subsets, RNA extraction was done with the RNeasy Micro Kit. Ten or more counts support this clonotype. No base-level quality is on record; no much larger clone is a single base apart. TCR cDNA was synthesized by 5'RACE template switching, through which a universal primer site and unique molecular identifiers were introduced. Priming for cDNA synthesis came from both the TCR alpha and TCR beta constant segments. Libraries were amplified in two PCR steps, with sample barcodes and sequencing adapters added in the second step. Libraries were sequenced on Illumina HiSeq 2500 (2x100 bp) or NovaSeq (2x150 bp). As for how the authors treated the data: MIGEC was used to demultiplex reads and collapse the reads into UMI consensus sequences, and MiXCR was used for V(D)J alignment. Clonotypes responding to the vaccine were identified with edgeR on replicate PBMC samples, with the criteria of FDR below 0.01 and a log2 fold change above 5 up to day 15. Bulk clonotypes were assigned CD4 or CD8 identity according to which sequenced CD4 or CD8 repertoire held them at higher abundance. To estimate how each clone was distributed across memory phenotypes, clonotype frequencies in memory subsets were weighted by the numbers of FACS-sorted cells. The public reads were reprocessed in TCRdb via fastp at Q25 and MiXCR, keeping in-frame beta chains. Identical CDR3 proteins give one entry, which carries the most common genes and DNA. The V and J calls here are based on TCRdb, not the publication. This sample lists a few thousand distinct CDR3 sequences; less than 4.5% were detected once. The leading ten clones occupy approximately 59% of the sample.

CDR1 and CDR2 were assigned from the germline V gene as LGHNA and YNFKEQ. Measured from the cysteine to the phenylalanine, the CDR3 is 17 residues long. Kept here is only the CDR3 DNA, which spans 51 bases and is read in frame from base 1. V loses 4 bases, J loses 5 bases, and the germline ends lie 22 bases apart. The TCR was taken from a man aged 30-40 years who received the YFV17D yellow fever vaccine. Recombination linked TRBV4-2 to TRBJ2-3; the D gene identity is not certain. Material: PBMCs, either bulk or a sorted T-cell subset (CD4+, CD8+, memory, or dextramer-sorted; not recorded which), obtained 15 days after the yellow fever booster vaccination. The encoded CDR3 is CASSRWAPLAKGDTQYF. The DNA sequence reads TGTGCCAGCAGCCGGTGGGCGCCCCTCGCCAAGGGAGATACGCAGTATTTT.